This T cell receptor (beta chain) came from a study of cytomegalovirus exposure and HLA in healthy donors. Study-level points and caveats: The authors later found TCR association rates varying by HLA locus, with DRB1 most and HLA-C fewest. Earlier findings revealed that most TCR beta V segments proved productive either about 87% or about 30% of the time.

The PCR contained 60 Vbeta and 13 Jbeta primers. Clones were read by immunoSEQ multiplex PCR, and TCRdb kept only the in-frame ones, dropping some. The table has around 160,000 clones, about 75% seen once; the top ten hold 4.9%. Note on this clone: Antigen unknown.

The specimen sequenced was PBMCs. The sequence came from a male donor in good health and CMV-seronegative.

CDR3 amino acids: CASSTGLDTDTQYF. CDR3 coding DNA: TGTGCCAGCAGTACCGGACTAGATACAGATACGCAGTATTTT. This chain uses TRBV2 with TRBJ2-3; 7 nucleotides match TRBD2. CDR1 SNHLY and CDR2 FYNNEI come from the germline V gene. This CDR3 is built from 14 residues. The J segment lost 3 bases and the V segment lost 5 bases, leaving 5 bases of the junction unmatched.